This T cell receptor (beta chain) was sequenced during a study of technical replicates of blood from several donors. The CDR3 runs 17 residues. Germline V gives CDR1 MGHRA, CDR2 YSYEKL. With 3 bases removed from V and 7 bases from J, the gap between germline ends came to 22 bases. Profiling relied on immunoSEQ multiplex PCR, and the TCRdb table lists in-frame clones only, not all of them. In the table there are around 84,000 clones, roughly 92% of which are singletons. The chain uses TRBV4-1 and TRBJ1-5; no definite D call. This sequence originates from a human donor in good health. The sample taken for sequencing was T cells isolated from PBMCs. The CDR3 loop reads CASSQGPGRGIQQPQHF. The DNA of the CDR3 is TGCGCCAGCAGCCAGGGCCCCGGACGCGGGATACAACAGCCCCAGCATTTT.